Presented here are 18 T cell receptor beta chains from one specimen sequenced in a study of shared clonotypes between healthy human individuals. Sequencing used immunoSEQ multiplex PCR; TCRdb keeps in-frame clones, though not all of them. Altogether 950,000 to 1,100,000 clones are present, around 76% being singletons, with the ten largest covering roughly 1.4%. What was sequenced was memory CD4+ T cells sorted from blood. Subset given: CD45RA-negative fraction. The receptors here all came from a man younger than 35 in good health.

The gene calls are TRBV28 and TRBJ1-5, with D possibly being TRBD1 (5 bases). Germline CDR1 is MDHEN and CDR2 is SYDVKM. The V end lost 3 bases, the J end lost 0 bases, and 12 bases lay between the germline ends. This CDR3 is 16 amino acids long. The CDR3 DNA sequence: TGTGCCAGCAGTTTCTGGGACGCTCATAGCAATCAGCCCCAGCATTTT. It encodes CASSFWDAHSNQPQHF.

This sequence joins TRBV19 and TRBJ2-4; perhaps TRBD1 as D (5 bases). Germline V CDR1 and CDR2: LNHDA, SQIVND (reference sequence). V was clipped by 6 bases and J by 1 base, with 16 bases between them. This CDR3 is built from 16 residues. As DNA, the CDR3 is TGTGCCAGTAGGACCGGCAGGGCGACGGCCAAAAACATTCAGTACTTC. This codes for CASRTGRATAKNIQYF.

With respect to this clone: Different DNA sequences within this sample yield the same CDR3. J is TRBJ2-6 and V is TRBV10-2; D is perhaps TRBD1 or TRBD2 (6 bases each). The length of the CDR3 is 16 residues. Germline V gene sequence: CDR1 WSHSY, CDR2 SAAADI. The V and J ends lost 2 bases and 1 base respectively, with 9 bases between them. In DNA, the CDR3 is TGCGCCAGCAGTGAGAGGGGGGCTTCTGGGGCCAACGTCCTGACTTTC. Translated: CASSERGASGANVLTF.

The chain links TRBV2 to TRBJ2-5; 7 bases are shared with TRBD1. With V trimmed by 3 bases and J by 5 bases, 9 bases remained unmatched. Germline CDR1 SNHLY, CDR2 FYNNEI. The length of the CDR3 is 15 residues. For the CDR3, the DNA is TGTGCCAGCAGTGACTCGTCAATCAGGGGGGAGACCCAGTACTTC. Translated: CASSDSSIRGETQYF.

The chain recombines TRBV6-1 with TRBJ2-3, with TRBD2 as a possible D gene (5 bases). Germline CDR1 reads MNHNS; CDR2 reads SASEGT. The V and J ends lost 11 bases and 3 bases respectively, with 18 bases between them. There are 14 residues in the CDR3. CDR3 bases: TGTGCCGCGGAGGACCCGTATGGAACAGATACGCAGTATTTT. The encoded protein is CAAEDPYGTDTQYF.

V and J are TRBV10-3 and TRBJ2-1; D is undetermined. V lost 6 bases to trimming and J lost 7 bases, with 7 bases between them. The CDR3 contains 11 residues. CDR1 ENHRY and CDR2 SYGVKD come from the germline V gene. CDR3 loop: CAIRNFNEQFF. In nucleotides, the CDR3 is TGTGCCATCAGGAACTTTAATGAGCAGTTCTTC.

In the case of this clone: At the DNA level, this CDR3 is encoded by other sequences in the same sample as well. This chain links TRBV7-2 with TRBJ2-1; no definite D call. Germline CDR1 reads SGHTA; CDR2 reads FQGNSA. The CDR3 runs 13 residues. The V gene lost 0 bases and the J gene lost 3 bases, with 3 bases spanning the gap. The CDR3 is CASSLAVYNEQFF. The CDR3 DNA sequence: TGTGCCAGCAGCTTAGCGGTCTACAATGAGCAGTTCTTC.

The chain couples TRBV5-4 to TRBJ2-3, with 7 positions matching TRBD2. The length of the CDR3 is 14 residues. The V segment lost 7 bases and the J segment 3 bases; nucleotides outside the gene matches: 8. Germline loops: CDR1 SGHNT, CDR2 YYREEE (reference sequence). The CDR3 here is CASSPQRGTDTQYF. In nucleotides, the CDR3 is TGTGCCAGCTCACCCCAGCGGGGAACAGATACGCAGTATTTT.

The rearrangement links TRBV5-1 to TRBJ2-7; TRBD1 matches at 7 bases. Losses at the gene ends were 4 bases for V and 1 base for J; bases not matched to a gene: 5. The CDR3 contains 14 residues. Germline V gene sequence: CDR1 SGHRS, CDR2 YFSETQ. This CDR3 reads CASSTRTGSYEQYF. CDR3 in DNA: TGCGCCAGCAGCACCCGGACAGGTTCCTACGAGCAGTACTTC.

This clone was found many times. This chain connects TRBV6-6 to TRBJ1-1; tentative D call: TRBD1 (6 bases). Germline V gene sequence: CDR1 MNHNY, CDR2 SVGAGI (reference sequence). CDR3 length: 13 amino acids. Trimming left V 6 bases short and J 6 bases short, with 14 bases between. The CDR3 sequence is CASSKGGRAEAFF. CDR3 in DNA: TGTGCCAGCAGCAAGGGGGGGCGAGCTGAAGCTTTCTTT.

This chain uses TRBV7-9 with TRBJ2-1; unclear D gene. V shed 1 base and J shed 9 bases, with 7 bases lying between them. This CDR3 has 12 amino acids. Germline assignment: CDR1 SEHNR and CDR2 FQNEAQ (reference sequence). The chain's CDR3 is CASSLVLSEQFF. CDR3 in DNA: TGTGCCAGCAGCTTAGTCCTTAGTGAGCAGTTCTTC.

This clone showed up just a few times. This sequence joins TRBV5-1 and TRBJ2-3, with 15 positions matching TRBD2. The CDR3 is made up of 19 amino acids. J was trimmed by 5 bases and V by 0 bases; bases with no gene match: 10. Germline V CDR1 and CDR2: SGHRS, YFSETQ. The CDR3 sequence: CASSLAGTSGRLRGDTQYF. The CDR3 DNA reads as TGCGCCAGCAGCTTGGCGGGGACTAGCGGGAGGCTAAGGGGAGATACGCAGTATTTT.

The chain employs TRBV5-6 and TRBJ2-2, with D perhaps TRBD2 (6 bases). In germline, CDR1 is SGHDT, CDR2 YYEEEE. V shed 5 bases and J shed 5 bases, with 7 bases lying between them. The CDR3 extends over 12 amino acids. The CDR3 is CASRTRTGELFF. The CDR3 nucleotides are TGTGCCAGCAGGACTAGAACCGGGGAGCTGTTTTTT.

This clone appeared many times. The sample holds other DNA sequences that translate to the same CDR3. The chain is built from TRBV18 and TRBJ1-5; D possibly corresponds to TRBD1 (5 bases). CDR1 is KGHSH, CDR2 LQKENI, per germline. This CDR3 is built from 14 residues. V was pared by 4 bases and J by 7 bases, with 14 bases between. DNA for the CDR3: TGTGCCAGCTCACTGGACGGGGGAGGGCAGCCCCAGCATTTT. Protein sequence: CASSLDGGGQPQHF.

The chain's CDR3 is CASSLKGQGQGGYTF. The CDR3 nucleotides are TGTGCCAGCAGCTTGAAAGGACAGGGTCAGGGTGGCTACACCTTC. The V gene is TRBV7-9, the J gene TRBJ1-2, with 8 bases aligning to TRBD1. This CDR3 spans 15 amino acids. From germline, CDR1 is SEHNR and CDR2 FQNEAQ (reference sequence). Trimming cost V 3 bases and J 7 bases; bases outside gene matches: 10.

The gene calls are TRBV4-3 and TRBJ1-5; D not certain. Germline V CDR1 and CDR2: LGHNA, YSLEER. CDR3 size: 13 residues. Trimming took 0 bases from V and 7 from J, leaving 7 bases between them. The CDR3 reads CASSQETGQPQHF. CDR3 in DNA: TGCGCCAGCAGCCAAGAGACTGGCCAGCCCCAGCATTTT.

The chain joins TRBV7-3 to TRBJ2-3; no reliable D call. Germline-derived CDR1 and CDR2 are SGHTA and FQGTGA. Trimming removed 4 bases at V and 8 bases at J, with 13 bases between. This CDR3 has 13 residues. The CDR3 spells CASSSNSIGTQYF. CDR3 sequence (DNA): TGTGCCAGCAGCTCTAACTCCATAGGTACGCAGTATTTT. Filled out from reference TRBV7-3 and TRBJ2-3, the complete variable domain reads GAGVSQTPSNKVTEKGKYVELRCDPISGHTALYWYRQSLGQGPEFLIYFQGTGAADDSGLPNDRFFAVRPEGSVSTLKIQRTERGDSAVYLCASSSNSIGTQYFGPGTRLTVL.

This clone has ten or more counts. This same CDR3 is encoded by further DNA sequences in the sample. V gene TRBV6-1 combines with J gene TRBJ2-5; D remains ambiguous. Trimming pared 1 base from V and 5 bases from J, leaving 14 bases between. This CDR3 spans 15 amino acids. In germline, CDR1 is MNHNS, CDR2 SASEGT. CDR3 region: CASSEVTTGRETQYF. Written as DNA, the CDR3 is TGTGCCAGCAGTGAAGTCACCACGGGTCGCGAGACCCAGTACTTC.